This TCR beta chain was identified in a study of cytomegalovirus exposure and HLA in healthy donors. Looking at the study overall: Earlier results showed 117 million unique TCR beta sequences derived from some 180 million T cells. Across a few hundred genotyped donors, just over 80% landed in the Caucasian-associated ancestry cluster.

This clone appeared a few times. Its antigen is still unknown. The study, taken as a whole, reports: A later analysis reported that several of the most significant clusters appeared to be linked to common viral pathogens, among them Epstein-Barr virus.

Both 60 Vbeta primers and 13 Jbeta primers went into the PCR. The table came from immunoSEQ multiplex PCR; TCRdb's copy has only in-frame clones and leaves some out. Of 95,000 to 100,000 clones in the sample, about four fifths are singletons; the top ten hold 1.5% to 2%. The trim removed 0 bases at V and 1 base at J, leaving 7 bases unmatched. The CDR3 contains 18 residues. Germline V lookup: CDR1 LGHNA, CDR2 YNFKEQ. V and J are TRBV4-2 and TRBJ2-1; 9 bases line up with TRBD2. This clonotype was sampled from a woman in her forties in good health and CMV-seronegative. The sequenced sample was PBMCs. The CDR3 nucleotides are TGTGCCAGCAGCCAAGATCTATGGCGGGAGGGTTCCTACAATGAGCAGTTCTTC. It codes for CASSQDLWREGSYNEQFF.